Sequencing of this TCR beta chain was carried out in a study of technical replicates of blood from a handful of donors. Assay: immunoSEQ multiplex PCR; the TCRdb copy retains only in-frame clones and omits some. The data contain tens of thousands of clones, roughly 98% of them singletons. Per the germline V gene, CDR1 is SEHNR and CDR2 is FQNEAQ (reference sequence). The CDR3 covers 15 residues. V was trimmed by 4 bases and J by 0 bases, leaving 12 bases between them. The J gene is TRBJ1-1, the V gene TRBV7-9, with D perhaps TRBD1 (5 bases). Source material: T cells isolated from PBMCs. This clonotype originated in a human donor in good health. CDR3 bases: TGTGCCAGCAGCTCCTCGGGGGGAGTGAACACTGAAGCTTTCTTT. Protein: CASSSSGGVNTEAFF.